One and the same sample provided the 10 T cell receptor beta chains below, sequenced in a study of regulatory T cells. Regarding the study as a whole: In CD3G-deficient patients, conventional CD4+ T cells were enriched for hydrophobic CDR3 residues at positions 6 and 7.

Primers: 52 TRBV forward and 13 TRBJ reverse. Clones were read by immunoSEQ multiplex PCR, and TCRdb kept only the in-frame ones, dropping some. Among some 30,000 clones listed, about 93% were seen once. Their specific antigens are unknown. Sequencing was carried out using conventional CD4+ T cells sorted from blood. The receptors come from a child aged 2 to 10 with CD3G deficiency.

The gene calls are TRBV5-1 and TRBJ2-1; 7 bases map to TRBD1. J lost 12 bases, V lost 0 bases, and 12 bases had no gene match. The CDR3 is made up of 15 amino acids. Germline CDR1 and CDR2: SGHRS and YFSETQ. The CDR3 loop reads CASSLVGGPRVAQFF. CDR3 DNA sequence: TGCGCCAGCAGCTTGGTAGGGGGCCCCCGGGTCGCGCAGTTCTTC. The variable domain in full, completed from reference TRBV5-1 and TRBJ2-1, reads KAGVTQTPRYLIKTRGQQVTLSCSPISGHRSVSWYQQTPGQGLQFLFEYFSETQRNKGNFPGRFSGRQFSNSRSEMNVSTLELGDSALYLCASSLVGGPRVAQFFGPGTRLTVL.

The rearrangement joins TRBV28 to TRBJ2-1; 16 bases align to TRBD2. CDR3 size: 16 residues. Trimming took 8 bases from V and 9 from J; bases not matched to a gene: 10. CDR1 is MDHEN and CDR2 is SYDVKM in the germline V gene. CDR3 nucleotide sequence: TGTGCCAGCGGGACTAGCGGGAGGGGGCTGGGTGGTGAGCAGTTCTTC. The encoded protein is CASGTSGRGLGGEQFF.

CDR3 residues: CASSPGTAISYEQYF. The CDR3 nucleotides are TGCGCCAGCAGCCCCGGGACAGCTATCTCCTACGAGCAGTACTTC. This rearrangement joins TRBV5-1 to TRBJ2-7, with TRBD1 matching 7 bases. The CDR3 covers 15 residues. Germline-derived CDR1 and CDR2 are SGHRS and YFSETQ. The junction had 7 bases not matched to a gene; V was cut back by 4 bases and J by 0 bases.

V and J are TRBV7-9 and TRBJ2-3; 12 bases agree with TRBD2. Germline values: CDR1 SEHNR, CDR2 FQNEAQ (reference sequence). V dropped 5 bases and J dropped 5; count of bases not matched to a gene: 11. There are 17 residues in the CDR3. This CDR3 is CASSRGLAGWGGDTQYF. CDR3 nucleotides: TGTGCCAGCAGCCGCGGACTAGCGGGATGGGGGGGAGATACGCAGTATTTT. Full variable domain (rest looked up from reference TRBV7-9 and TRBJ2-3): DTGVSQNPRHKITKRGQNVTFRCDPISEHNRLYWYRQTLGQGPEFLTYFQNEAQLEKSRLLSDRFSAERPKGSFSTLEIQRTEQGDSAMYLCASSRGLAGWGGDTQYFGPGTRLTVL.

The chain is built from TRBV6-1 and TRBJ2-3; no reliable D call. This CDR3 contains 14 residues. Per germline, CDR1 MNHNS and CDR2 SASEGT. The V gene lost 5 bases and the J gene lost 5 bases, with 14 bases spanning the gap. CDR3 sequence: CASSSRGAEDTQYF. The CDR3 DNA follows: TGTGCCAGCAGTTCTCGAGGAGCAGAAGATACGCAGTATTTT.

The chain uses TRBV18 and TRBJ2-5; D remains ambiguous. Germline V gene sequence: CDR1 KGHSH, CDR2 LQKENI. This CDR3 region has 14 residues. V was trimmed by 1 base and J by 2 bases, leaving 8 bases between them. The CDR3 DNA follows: TGTGCCAGCTCACCACGGGCCACACAAGAGACCCAGTACTTC. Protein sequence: CASSPRATQETQYF.

The CDR3 sequence is CAISAVGVEQYF. CDR3 DNA sequence: TGTGCCATCAGTGCTGTGGGGGTCGAGCAGTACTTC. The chain has TRBV10-3 and TRBJ2-7, with D perhaps matching TRBD1 or TRBD2 (5 bases each). Trimming took 4 bases from V and 6 from J, leaving 10 bases between them. There are 12 residues in the CDR3. Per germline, CDR1 ENHRY and CDR2 SYGVKD.

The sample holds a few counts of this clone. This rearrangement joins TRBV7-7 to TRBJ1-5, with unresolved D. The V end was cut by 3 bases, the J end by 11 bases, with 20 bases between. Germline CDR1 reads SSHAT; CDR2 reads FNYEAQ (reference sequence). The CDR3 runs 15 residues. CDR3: CASSLTSGGSVAQHF. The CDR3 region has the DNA TGTGCCAGCAGCTTGACGTCAGGCGGATCCGTGGCCCAGCATTTT.

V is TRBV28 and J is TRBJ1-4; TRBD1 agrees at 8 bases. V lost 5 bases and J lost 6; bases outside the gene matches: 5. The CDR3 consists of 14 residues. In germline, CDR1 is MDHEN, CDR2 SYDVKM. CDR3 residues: CASSPGGIYEKLFF. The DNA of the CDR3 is TGTGCCAGCAGTCCAGGGGGCATCTATGAAAAACTGTTTTTT.

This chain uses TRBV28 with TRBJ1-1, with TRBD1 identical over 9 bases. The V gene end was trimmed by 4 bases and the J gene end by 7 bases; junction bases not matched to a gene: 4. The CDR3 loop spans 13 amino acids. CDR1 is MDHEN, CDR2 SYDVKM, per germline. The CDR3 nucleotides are TGTGCCAGCAGTTCTAGACAGGGGGATGAAGCTTTCTTT. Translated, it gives CASSSRQGDEAFF.